The 29 T cell receptor beta chains given below trace back to one sample, sequenced in a study of neurological immune-mediated disorders. MiXCR, run by TCRdb on the 5' RACE reads, gives a single entry per CDR3 protein. The sample yields about 50,000 distinct CDR3 sequences, approximately 10% seen once. Sequenced input: PBMCs. The source is a man between 65 and 79 years old with HTLV-1-associated myelopathy (HAM/TSP).

This clonotype was counted many times. The chain couples TRBV28 to TRBJ2-3; 8 bases line up with TRBD2. The CDR3 has 18 amino acids. CDR1 and CDR2 from the germline V gene are MDHEN and SYDVKM. Trimming at V came to 3 bases and at J to 3 bases, leaving 14 bases not matched to a gene. The CDR3 nucleotides read TGTGCCAGCAGTTTCCGGTTCCGACTAGCGTTGAGGACAGATACGCAGTATTTT. Translation gives CASSFRFRLALRTDTQYF.

This clonotype was observed a handful of times. This chain links TRBV7-3 with TRBJ2-2, with TRBD2 matching over 7 bases. J lost 5 bases, V lost 0 bases, and 6 bases had no gene match. This CDR3 has 16 amino acids. The germline V gene has CDR1 SGHTA and CDR2 FQGTGA. The CDR3 coding sequence is TGTGCCAGCAGCTTAACAGGATCGGGGGGAACCGGGGAGCTGTTTTTT. Amino acid sequence: CASSLTGSGGTGELFF.

The table lists this clonotype with many counts. The V and J genes are TRBV12-3 or TRBV12-4 and TRBJ2-7; 9 bases align to TRBD2. The CDR3 sequence is 16 residues long. The junction had 9 bases not matched to a gene; V was cut back by 6 bases and J by 0 bases. The CDR3 is CASSRNSGGSSYEQYF. CDR3 DNA sequence: TGTGCCAGCAGCCGGAATAGCGGGGGCAGCTCCTACGAGCAGTACTTC.

This chain links TRBV10-3 with TRBJ1-4; perhaps TRBD1 as D (5 bases). V lost 10 bases to trimming and J lost 3 bases, with 9 bases between them. The germline V gene has CDR1 ENHRY and CDR2 SYGVKD. The CDR3 has 12 residues. CDR3 loop: CASQGANEKLFF. In nucleotides, the CDR3 is TGTGCCAGTCAGGGCGCTAATGAAAAACTGTTTTTT.

This clonotype was seen many times. The J gene is TRBJ2-7, the V gene TRBV15; tentatively, D is TRBD1 or TRBD2 (6 bases each). CDR1 is LNHNV, CDR2 YYDKDF, per germline (reference sequence). This CDR3 contains 16 residues. The V gene lost 1 base and the J gene lost 5 bases, with 18 bases spanning the gap. The CDR3 region has the DNA TGTGCCACCAGCAGAGGGGTCGGGGGCGAGAAGCACGAGCAGTACTTC. It specifies CATSRGVGGEKHEQYF.

About this clonotype: Germline is not matched at one junction end, which may reflect a read error. The CDR3 region has the DNA TGTGTCAGCAGCTTAGGCCTGGGTGTAAACATTCAGTACTTC. Translating it yields CVSSLGLGVNIQYF. The gene calls are TRBV7-8 and TRBJ2-4; D not certain. The CDR3 length is 14 residues. Germline CDR1 and CDR2: SGHVS and FQNEAQ.

This clonotype was picked up many times. The CDR3 spells CASSPIGAGYNEQFF. The DNA for the CDR3 is TGTGCCAGCAGCCCGATCGGGGCGGGGTACAATGAGCAGTTCTTC. The chain has TRBV9 and TRBJ2-1; a possible D gene is TRBD2 (6 bases). Germline CDR1 and CDR2: SGDLS and YYNGEE. The CDR3 is 15 amino acids. V lost 4 bases to trimming and J lost 4 bases, with 15 bases between them.

At least ten counts were recorded for this clonotype. The rearrangement joins TRBV4-1 to TRBJ2-7; D is unclear. The CDR3 length is 14 residues. Germline assignment: CDR1 MGHRA and CDR2 YSYEKL. V lost 1 base to trimming and J lost 0 bases, with 7 bases between them. The CDR3 here is CASSQGLNSYEQYF. In nucleotides, the CDR3 is TGCGCCAGCAGCCAAGGACTTAACTCCTACGAGCAGTACTTC.

This clonotype was picked up many times. V is TRBV5-1 and J is TRBJ1-4; D may be TRBD1 (5 bases). The germline V gene has CDR1 SGHRS and CDR2 YFSETQ. The germline V and J ends were trimmed by 1 base and 13 bases, with 14 bases remaining between them. This CDR3 has 13 amino acids. This CDR3 is CASSLSLDGGLFF. DNA of the CDR3: TGCGCCAGCAGCTTGAGTCTGGATGGGGGACTGTTTTTT.

This clonotype was found many times. This sequence joins TRBV6-5 and TRBJ2-1, with unresolved D. There are 11 residues in the CDR3. Germline assignment: CDR1 MNHEY and CDR2 SVGAGI. V shed 10 bases and J shed 5 bases, with 9 bases lying between them. This CDR3 reads CATRFHNEQFF. The CDR3, as DNA: TGTGCCACCCGATTCCACAATGAGCAGTTCTTC.

This clonotype was recorded at least ten times. V and J are TRBV4-3 and TRBJ2-7; TRBD2 agrees at 7 bases. The CDR3 runs to 17 residues. Trimming took 4 bases from V and 3 from J; bases not matched to a gene: 15. Germline V gene data show CDR1 as LGHNA and CDR2 as YSLEER. The DNA of the CDR3 is TGCGCCAGCAGCCCCCAAAAGTGGCCTAGCGGATTCTACGAGCAGTACTTC. Protein product: CASSPQKWPSGFYEQYF.

This clonotype has more than one count but fewer than ten. V usage is TRBV18 and J usage is TRBJ2-7; the match to TRBD1 covers 10 bases. Unmatched junction bases numbered 4, after V lost 2 bases and J lost 6 bases. Germline lookup yields CDR1 KGHSH and CDR2 LQKENI. The CDR3 length is 14 residues. CDR3 in amino acids: CASSPTGTGAEQYF. The CDR3, as DNA: TGTGCCAGCTCACCAACCGGGACAGGGGCCGAGCAGTACTTC.

As to this clonotype: A much more abundant neighbour one base away suggests this may be a read error. The V and J genes are TRBV7-6 and TRBJ2-3, with TRBD2 identical over 7 bases. This CDR3 is 15 amino acids long. Germline values: CDR1 SGHVS, CDR2 FNYEAQ. CDR3 amino acids: CASSLASGYTYTQYF. CDR3 coding DNA: TGTGCCAGCAGCTTGGCTAGCGGCTACACATATACGCAGTATTTT. The whole variable domain, remainder taken from reference TRBV7-6 and TRBJ2-3, is GAGVSQSPRYKVTKRGQDVALRCDPISGHVSLYWYRQALGQGPEFLTYFNYEAQQDKSGLPNDRFSAERPEGSISTLTIQRTEQRDSAMYRCASSLASGYTYTQYFGPGTRLTVL.

This clonotype was recorded at least ten times. V usage is TRBV12-3 or TRBV12-4 and J usage is TRBJ2-3; 8 nucleotides agree with TRBD2. The CDR3 is 18 residues long. V was clipped by 6 bases and J by 3 bases; unmatched bases: 17. For the CDR3, the DNA is TGTGCCAGCAGCAGAGTGAGCGGGAGTGGGGGGGGGACAGATACGCAGTATTTT. It yields the protein CASSRVSGSGGGTDTQYF.

This clonotype showed up many times. The V call is TRBV20-1, the J call TRBJ2-1, with D perhaps matching TRBD2 (5 bases). The CDR3 is 11 residues long. CDR1 DFQATT and CDR2 SNEGSKA come from the germline V gene (reference sequence). Trimming removed 6 bases from V and 12 bases from J, with 15 bases in between. The CDR3 is CSAAGRRVQFF. The CDR3 DNA reads as TGCAGTGCCGCTGGACGGCGGGTGCAGTTCTTC.

This clonotype was observed many times. An end of the junction differs from the germline gene, which may be a read error. The J gene is TRBJ2-7, the V gene TRBV5-1; weak D call: TRBD1 (8 bases). Germline-derived CDR1 and CDR2 are SGHRS and YFSETQ. This CDR3 comprises 18 residues. The CDR3 DNA sequence: TGCGCCAGCAGCTTGGGGCCCCACCGACAGGGGACTACCTATGAGCAGTACTTC. This translates into CASSLGPHRQGTTYEQYF.

In this sample, this clonotype turned up many times. The rearrangement joins TRBV3-1 to TRBJ1-1; no clear D gene. V was pared by 4 bases and J by 10 bases, with 19 bases between. CDR1 is LGHDT, CDR2 YNNKEL, per germline (reference sequence). This CDR3 is built from 14 residues. The CDR3 DNA is TGTGCCAGCAGCCCCTACTCAGATCGGGCGGTAGCTTTCTTT. Translation: CASSPYSDRAVAFF.

This clonotype occurred many times. The CDR3 protein is CASSQGGNEQFF. The CDR3 coding sequence is TGTGCCAGCAGCCAAGGGGGCAATGAGCAGTTCTTC. The chain has TRBV4-2 and TRBJ2-1; D unresolved. The CDR3 has 12 amino acids. Trimming took 1 base from V and 6 from J, leaving 4 bases between them. Looked up from germline, CDR1 is LGHNA and CDR2 is YNFKEQ.

This clonotype is medium-sized within its sample. This chain links TRBV20-1 with TRBJ2-5, with a possible D match to TRBD1 (5 bases). Germline lookup yields CDR1 DFQATT and CDR2 SNEGSKA (reference sequence). Trimming left V 5 bases short and J 5 bases short, with 15 bases between. The CDR3 extends over 13 amino acids. The CDR3 reads CSAPQWGGETQYF. The CDR3 DNA reads as TGCAGTGCTCCCCAATGGGGCGGCGAGACCCAGTACTTC.

This clonotype was seen only a few times. This chain joins TRBV3-1 and TRBJ2-7; D ambiguous. Trimming removed 0 bases at V and 2 bases at J, with 17 bases between. CDR1 is LGHDT, CDR2 YNNKEL, per germline (reference sequence). The CDR3 is 17 residues long. The CDR3 nucleotides are TGTGCCAGCAGCCAAGATCTCACCGCGACCTTAACCTACGAGCAGTACTTC. This sequence encodes CASSQDLTATLTYEQYF.

This clonotype has a count of ten or more. The chain employs TRBV3-1 and TRBJ2-3; 12 bases match TRBD2. The V gene's germline CDR1 is LGHDT and CDR2 YNNKEL (reference sequence). V lost 8 bases and J lost 5; bases outside the gene matches: 8. The CDR3 has 15 residues. The CDR3 reads CASGRLAGERDTQYF. The CDR3 DNA follows: TGTGCCAGCGGCCGACTAGCGGGAGAAAGAGATACGCAGTATTTT.

This clonotype occurred many times. V is TRBV14 and J is TRBJ2-7; D unclear. V was shortened by 2 bases and J by 6 bases, with 11 bases between the two germline ends. CDR3 length: 13 amino acids. Germline loops: CDR1 SGHDN, CDR2 FVKESK. CDR3 sequence: CASSQYQNGEQYF. The CDR3 region has the DNA TGTGCCAGCAGCCAATACCAAAATGGCGAGCAGTACTTC.

This chain uses TRBV5-1 with TRBJ1-2, with D possibly matching TRBD1 (5 bases). Trimming removed 7 bases at V and 4 bases at J, with 14 bases between. CDR3 length: 13 amino acids. Germline values: CDR1 SGHRS, CDR2 YFSETQ. Here the CDR3 reads CASSWGSPYGYTF. In DNA form, the CDR3 reads TGCGCCAGCTCCTGGGGCAGTCCCTATGGCTACACCTTC.

In this sample, this clonotype turned up many times. The chain couples TRBV28 to TRBJ2-3; D unclear. The CDR3 is 15 residues long. V lost 11 bases and J 2 bases, leaving 20 bases between the germline ends. Germline CDR1 reads MDHEN; CDR2 reads SYDVKM. The CDR3 here is CAQLPTCRATDTQYF. CDR3 DNA: TGTGCCCAACTCCCCACTTGTAGAGCCACAGATACGCAGTATTTT. Full variable domain (missing parts from reference TRBV28 and TRBJ2-3): DVKVTQSSRYLVKRTGEKVFLECVQDMDHENMFWYRQDPGLGLRLIYFSYDVKMKEKGDIPEGYSVSREKKERFSLILESASTNQTSMYLCAQLPTCRATDTQYFGPGTRLTVL.

This clonotype was seen ten or more times. This rearrangement joins TRBV20-1 to TRBJ2-5; the D call may be TRBD1 or TRBD2 (5 bases each). This CDR3 comprises 16 residues. The germline V gene has CDR1 DFQATT and CDR2 SNEGSKA (reference sequence). The V gene lost 6 bases and the J gene lost 5 bases, with 25 bases spanning the gap. The CDR3 is CSAPRGERGVGETQYF. In DNA form, the CDR3 reads TGCAGTGCCCCCCGTGGGGAGAGAGGGGTGGGGGAGACCCAGTACTTC.

Ten or more counts support this clonotype. The chain has TRBV5-1 and TRBJ1-1; no definite D call. CDR3 length: 15 amino acids. The germline V gene has CDR1 SGHRS and CDR2 YFSETQ. V lost 8 bases to trimming and J lost 0 bases, with 17 bases between them. CDR3 coding DNA: TGCGCCAGTAGGCGGATAACCGCCCTGAACACTGAAGCTTTCTTT. The encoded protein is CASRRITALNTEAFF. Based on the CDR3 plus reference TRBV5-1 and TRBJ1-1, the full variable domain is KAGVTQTPRYLIKTRGQQVTLSCSPISGHRSVSWYQQTPGQGLQFLFEYFSETQRNKGNFPGRFSGRQFSNSRSEMNVSTLELGDSALYLCASRRITALNTEAFFGQGTRLTVV.

This clonotype occurred many times. CDR3 region: CASSLEAGGTYEQYF. In DNA, the CDR3 is TGTGCCAGCAGCTTAGAAGCGGGGGGAACCTACGAGCAGTACTTC. V is TRBV7-2 and J is TRBJ2-7, with 9 bases matching TRBD2. The germline V gene encodes CDR1 SGHTA and CDR2 FQGNSA. V trimming: 1 base; J trimming: 2 bases; junction bases outside the gene matches: 3. CDR3 length equals 15 residues.

The sample holds many counts of this clonotype. The chain uses TRBV7-2 and TRBJ1-2; TRBD1 might be the D (5 bases). The V end was cut by 2 bases, the J end by 8 bases, with 18 bases between. The germline CDR1 and CDR2 sequences are SGHTA and FQGNSA. This CDR3 contains 15 residues. The CDR3 loop is CASSLNGVRGLGYTF. CDR3 nucleotides: TGTGCCAGCAGCTTAAATGGGGTCCGGGGACTCGGCTACACCTTC. The whole variable domain, filled in from reference TRBV7-2 and TRBJ1-2, reads GAGVSQSPSNKVTEKGKDVELRCDPISGHTALYWYRQSLGQGLEFLIYFQGNSAPDKSGLPSDRFSAERTGGSVSTLTIQRTQQEDSAVYLCASSLNGVRGLGYTFGSGTRLTVV.

A remark on this clonotype: A read error may be the cause here, since a much bigger clone is one base away. The CDR3 loop reads CASSFEVVTGGENTEAFF. CDR3 nucleotides: TGTGCCAGCAGTTTCGAGGTCGTGACAGGGGGTGAAAACACTGAAGCTTTCTTT. This rearrangement joins TRBV12-3 or TRBV12-4 to TRBJ1-1, with TRBD1 matching over 9 bases. Losses at the gene ends were 3 bases for V and 2 bases for J; bases not matched to a gene: 13. The CDR3 covers 18 residues.